The next 13 T cell receptor beta chains were all read from a single sample in a study of blood T cells in healthy people across ages. Primers used in a second PCR of about 7 to 12 cycles were a sample-barcoded 5' primer and a J-beta primer mix. Using its own MiXCR run on the 5' RACE reads, TCRdb lists one record per CDR3 protein. The table lists hundreds of thousands of distinct CDR3 sequences, under 65% of them singletons, with 30% to 40% in the top ten. The source material was blood. Every receptor here comes from a man aged 55 to 70 in good health.

The rearrangement joins TRBV7-6 to TRBJ2-7; 12 bases map to TRBD1. The CDR3 has 14 amino acids. Per the germline V gene, CDR1 is SGHVS and CDR2 is FNYEAQ. Trimming at V came to 5 bases and at J to 6 bases, leaving 5 bases not matched to a gene. The CDR3 sequence: CASSPGTGGAEQYF. Here the CDR3 DNA reads TGTGCCAGCAGCCCTGGGACAGGGGGCGCCGAGCAGTACTTC.

V is TRBV2 and J is TRBJ2-5; 12 bases map to TRBD2. The DNA end favors TRBJ2-7, so the J call may be wrong. From germline, CDR1 is SNHLY and CDR2 FYNNEI. The CDR3 runs 20 residues. The CDR3 sequence is CASKGVYPRTSGTVKYEQYF. The CDR3 nucleotides are TGTGCCAGCAAGGGCGTTTATCCCCGGACTAGCGGGACCGTGAAATACGAGCAGTACTTC.

The V call is TRBV29-1, the J call TRBJ2-1, with unresolved D. The germline V gene has CDR1 SQVTM and CDR2 ANQGSEA. CDR3 length: 13 residues. V lost 1 base, J lost 4 bases, and 8 bases lay in between. DNA of the CDR3: TGCAGCGTTGAAGTGTCACTATACAATGAGCAGTTCTTC. It encodes CSVEVSLYNEQFF.

The genes are TRBV28 and TRBJ2-5, with 8 bases fitting TRBD1. The V and J ends lost 8 bases and 1 base, in that order; junction bases with no gene match: 6. Germline V lookup: CDR1 MDHEN, CDR2 SYDVKM. CDR3 length equals 14 residues. CDR3 in amino acids: CASLRQGLQETQYF. The DNA of the CDR3 is TGTGCCAGCCTAAGACAGGGGCTCCAAGAGACCCAGTACTTC.

V gene TRBV11-2 combines with J gene TRBJ1-1; perhaps TRBD1 as D (5 bases). The germline V gene has CDR1 SGHAT and CDR2 FQNNGV. Trimming removed 3 bases from V and 1 base from J, with 15 bases in between. CDR3 length: 16 amino acids. Written as DNA, the CDR3 is TGTGCCAGCAGCTTCAACAGGCCCGAATCGAACACTGAAGCTTTCTTT. This translates into CASSFNRPESNTEAFF.

This clonotype was picked up one time. The DNA of the CDR3 is TGTGCCAGCAATCGCGCTAGCTCCTACAATGAGCAGTACTTC. This translates into CASNRASSYNEQYF. The J gene is TRBJ2-1, the V gene TRBV2; D is possibly TRBD2 (5 bases). Gene TRBJ2-7 matches the end of the DNA better, so the J call may be wrong. The CDR3 runs 14 residues. Per germline, CDR1 SNHLY and CDR2 FYNNEI.

The chain couples TRBV5-1 to TRBJ2-7, with 9 nucleotides matching TRBD1. This CDR3 is built from 16 residues. The ends lost 3 bases at V and 2 bases at J; junction bases unmatched: 9. CDR1 is SGHRS and CDR2 is YFSETQ in the germline V gene. CDR3 sequence reads: CASSSPRQGGAYEQYF. In DNA form, the CDR3 reads TGCGCCAGCAGCTCCCCTCGACAGGGGGGCGCCTACGAGCAGTACTTC. Full variable domain (missing parts from reference TRBV5-1 and TRBJ2-7): KAGVTQTPRYLIKTRGQQVTLSCSPISGHRSVSWYQQTPGQGLQFLFEYFSETQRNKGNFPGRFSGRQFSNSRSEMNVSTLELGDSALYLCASSSPRQGGAYEQYFGPGTRLTVT.

The chain joins TRBV6-2 or TRBV6-3 to TRBJ2-3, with D unclear. The CDR3 extends over 12 amino acids. CDR1 and CDR2 from the germline V gene are MNHEY and SVGEGT. The germline V and J ends were trimmed by 1 base and 6 bases, with 5 bases remaining between them. The CDR3 protein is CASSYFADTQYF. For the CDR3, the DNA is TGTGCCAGCAGTTACTTCGCCGATACGCAGTATTTT.

The rearrangement uses TRBV28 and TRBJ1-4; 9 bases are a match to TRBD1. The CDR3 is 14 amino acids. After removal of 5 bases from V and 5 bases from J, the junction contained 3 bases not matched to a gene. Germline V gene lookup returns CDR1 MDHEN and CDR2 SYDVKM. Written as DNA, the CDR3 is TGTGCCAGCAGTCCGACAGGGGGGAATGAAAAACTGTTTTTT. This encodes CASSPTGGNEKLFF.

V usage is TRBV5-1 and J usage is TRBJ2-1; TRBD1 agrees at 7 bases. In germline, CDR1 is SGHRS, CDR2 YFSETQ. V lost 7 bases, J lost 2 bases, and 6 bases stayed unmatched. The CDR3 has 14 amino acids. CDR3 nucleotide sequence: TGCGCCAGCGGCCTTGGGACAGCCTACAATGAGCAGTTCTTC. It specifies CASGLGTAYNEQFF. The full variable domain, completed using reference TRBV5-1 and TRBJ2-1, is KAGVTQTPRYLIKTRGQQVTLSCSPISGHRSVSWYQQTPGQGLQFLFEYFSETQRNKGNFPGRFSGRQFSNSRSEMNVSTLELGDSALYLCASGLGTAYNEQFFGPGTRLTVL.

There are a few counts of this clonotype. The chain is built from TRBV11-2 and TRBJ2-7; TRBD2 agrees at 7 bases. The J call is in doubt because the DNA end fits TRBJ2-4 better. Germline V gene data show CDR1 as SGHAT and CDR2 as FQNNGV. The CDR3 consists of 13 residues. The CDR3 region is CASSLGGVSIQYF. In DNA, the CDR3 is TGTGCCAGCAGCCTGGGAGGGGTAAGCATTCAGTACTTC.

The chain uses TRBV28 and TRBJ2-1; D is unclear. Germline CDR1 is MDHEN and CDR2 is SYDVKM. The CDR3 extends over 12 amino acids. V was clipped by 1 base and J by 6 bases, with 4 bases between them. The CDR3 DNA is TGTGCCAGCAGTTTATCGGCCAATGAGCAGTTCTTC. Protein sequence: CASSLSANEQFF. The variable domain in full, with the rest retrieved from reference TRBV28 and TRBJ2-1, is DVKVTQSSRYLVKRTGEKVFLECVQDMDHENMFWYRQDPGLGLRLIYFSYDVKMKEKGDIPEGYSVSREKKERFSLILESASTNQTSMYLCASSLSANEQFFGPGTRLTVL.

This chain uses TRBV5-8 with TRBJ1-5; D remains ambiguous. Per the germline V gene, CDR1 is SGHTS and CDR2 is YDEGEE. The length of the CDR3 is 13 residues. CDR3 residues: CSSNGQVVGPQHF. The CDR3 DNA reads TGTTCATCCAACGGGCAGGTGGTTGGGCCCCAGCATTTT.